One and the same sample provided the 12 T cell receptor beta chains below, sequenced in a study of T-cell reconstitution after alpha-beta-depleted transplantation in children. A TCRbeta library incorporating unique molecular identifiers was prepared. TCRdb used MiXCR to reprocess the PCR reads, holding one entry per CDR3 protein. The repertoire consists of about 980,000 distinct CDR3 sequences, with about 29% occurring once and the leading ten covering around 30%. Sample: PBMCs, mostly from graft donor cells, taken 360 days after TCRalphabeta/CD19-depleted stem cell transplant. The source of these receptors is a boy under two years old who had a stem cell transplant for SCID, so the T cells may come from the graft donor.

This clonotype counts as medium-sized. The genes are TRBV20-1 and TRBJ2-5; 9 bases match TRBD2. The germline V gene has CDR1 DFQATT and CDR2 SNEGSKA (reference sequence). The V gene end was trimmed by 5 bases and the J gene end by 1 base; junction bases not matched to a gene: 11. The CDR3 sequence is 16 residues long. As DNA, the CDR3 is TGCAGTGCTGAGCAAGGCAGCGGGGGGCCCCAAGAGACCCAGTACTTC. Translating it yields CSAEQGSGGPQETQYF.

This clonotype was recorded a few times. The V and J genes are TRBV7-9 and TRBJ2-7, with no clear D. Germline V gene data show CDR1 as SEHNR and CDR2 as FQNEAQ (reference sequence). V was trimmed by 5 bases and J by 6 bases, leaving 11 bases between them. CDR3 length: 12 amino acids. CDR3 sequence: CASSPERFEQYF. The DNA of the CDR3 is TGTGCCAGCAGCCCTGAGAGGTTCGAGCAGTACTTC.

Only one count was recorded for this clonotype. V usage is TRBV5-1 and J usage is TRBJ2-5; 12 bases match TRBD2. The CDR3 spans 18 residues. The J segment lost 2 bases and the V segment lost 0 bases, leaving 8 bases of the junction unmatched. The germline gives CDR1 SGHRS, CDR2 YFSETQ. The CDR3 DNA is TGCGCCAGCAGCTTGGACGGACTAGCGGGGAGCGCACAAGAGACCCAGTACTTC. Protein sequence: CASSLDGLAGSAQETQYF.

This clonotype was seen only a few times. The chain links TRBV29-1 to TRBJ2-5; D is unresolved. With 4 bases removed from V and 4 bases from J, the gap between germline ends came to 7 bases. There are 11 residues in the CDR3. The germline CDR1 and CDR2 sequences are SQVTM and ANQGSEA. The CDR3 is CSVARTETQYF. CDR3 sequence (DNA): TGCAGCGTTGCCCGTACAGAGACCCAGTACTTC.

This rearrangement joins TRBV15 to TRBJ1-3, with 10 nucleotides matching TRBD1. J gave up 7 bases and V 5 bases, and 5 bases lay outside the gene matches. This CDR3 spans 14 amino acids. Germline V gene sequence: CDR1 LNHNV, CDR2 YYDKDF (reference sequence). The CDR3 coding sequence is TGTGCCACCAGCTCACGACAGGGGGCGAACACCATATATTTT. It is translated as CATSSRQGANTIYF.

Here the CDR3 reads CASSLAQGGLGEQYF. DNA of the CDR3: TGTGCCAGCAGTTTAGCGCAAGGGGGGCTGGGGGAGCAGTACTTC. This chain links TRBV12-3 or TRBV12-4 with TRBJ2-7; D may match TRBD1 or TRBD2 (6 bases each). Trimming took off 0 bases at V and 7 bases at J, with 16 bases between the two ends. The CDR3 has 15 residues.

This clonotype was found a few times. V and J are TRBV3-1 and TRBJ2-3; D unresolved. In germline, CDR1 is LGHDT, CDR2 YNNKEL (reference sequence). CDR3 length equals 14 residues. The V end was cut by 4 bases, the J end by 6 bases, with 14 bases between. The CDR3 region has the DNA TGTGCCAGCAGCCCCCGGACCCCTCGGGATACGCAGTATTTT. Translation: CASSPRTPRDTQYF.

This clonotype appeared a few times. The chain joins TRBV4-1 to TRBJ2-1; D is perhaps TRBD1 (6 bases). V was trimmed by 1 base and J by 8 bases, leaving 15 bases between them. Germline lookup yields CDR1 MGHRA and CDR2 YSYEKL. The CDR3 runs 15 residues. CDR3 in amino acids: CASSQASLQGYEQFF. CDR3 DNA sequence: TGCGCCAGCAGCCAAGCGTCCCTACAGGGCTATGAGCAGTTCTTC.

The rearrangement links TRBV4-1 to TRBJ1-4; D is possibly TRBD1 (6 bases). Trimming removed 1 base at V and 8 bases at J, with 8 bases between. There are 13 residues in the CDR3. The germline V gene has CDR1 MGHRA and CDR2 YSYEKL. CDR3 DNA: TGCGCCAGCAGCCAAGCGGGACACGAAAAACTGTTTTTT. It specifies CASSQAGHEKLFF.

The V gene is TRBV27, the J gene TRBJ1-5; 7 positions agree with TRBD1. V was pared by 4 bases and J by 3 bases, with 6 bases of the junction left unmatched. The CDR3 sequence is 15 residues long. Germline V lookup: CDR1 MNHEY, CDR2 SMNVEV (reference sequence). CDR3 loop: CASSSRGRPNQPQHF. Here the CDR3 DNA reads TGTGCCAGCAGTTCAAGGGGGCGCCCCAATCAGCCCCAGCATTTT.

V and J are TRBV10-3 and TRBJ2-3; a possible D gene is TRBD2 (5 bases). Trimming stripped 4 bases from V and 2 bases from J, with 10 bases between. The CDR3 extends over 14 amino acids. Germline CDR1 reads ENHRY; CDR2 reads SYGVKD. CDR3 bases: TGTGCCATCAGTGGAGGGATTACCACAGATACGCAGTATTTT. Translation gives CAISGGITTDTQYF.

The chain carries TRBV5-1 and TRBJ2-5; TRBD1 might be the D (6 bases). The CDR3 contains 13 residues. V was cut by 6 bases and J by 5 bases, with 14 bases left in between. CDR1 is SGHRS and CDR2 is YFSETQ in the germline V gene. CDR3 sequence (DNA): TGCGCCAGCAATCTCAGGGGCCGGGAGACCCAGTACTTC. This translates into CASNLRGRETQYF.